These 5 T cell receptor beta chains share one sample of origin, sequenced in a study of shared clonotypes between healthy human individuals. Only in-frame clones appear in the TCRdb table, and some are missing; sequencing was by immunoSEQ multiplex PCR. The table includes over a million clones, 98% to 99% detected once. Sequenced material: naive CD4+ T cells sorted from blood. Subset denoted: CD45RA+ positively selected. Every receptor here comes from a man aged 25-40 years in good health.

V and J are TRBV5-1 and TRBJ2-5; D remains unclear. The V end was cut by 4 bases, the J end by 5 bases, with 12 bases between. CDR1 and CDR2 (germline): SGHRS, YFSETQ. The CDR3 spans 13 residues. As DNA, the CDR3 is TGCGCCAGCAGCGACCTCTCCCCGGAGACCCAGTACTTC. Its protein product is CASSDLSPETQYF.

The V gene is TRBV7-9, the J gene TRBJ2-3, with TRBD1 matching 8 bases. The CDR3 has 14 amino acids. CDR1 and CDR2 from the germline V gene are SEHNR and FQNEAQ (reference sequence). The V segment lost 5 bases and the J segment 4 bases; nucleotides outside the gene matches: 5. The CDR3 coding sequence is TGTGCCAGCAGCGTAGGACAGGGCTCAGATACGCAGTATTTT. This codes for CASSVGQGSDTQYF. The full variable domain, with the rest looked up from reference TRBV7-9 and TRBJ2-3, is DTGVSQNPRHKITKRGQNVTFRCDPISEHNRLYWYRQTLGQGPEFLTYFQNEAQLEKSRLLSDRFSAERPKGSFSTLEIQRTEQGDSAMYLCASSVGQGSDTQYFGPGTRLTVL.

This chain joins TRBV7-2 and TRBJ2-1, with D tentatively TRBD1 or TRBD2 (5 bases each). The V gene lost 1 base and the J gene lost 8 bases, with 15 bases spanning the gap. CDR3 length: 15 residues. From germline, CDR1 is SGHTA and CDR2 FQGNSA. The CDR3 region is CASSLDHGAPDEQFF. The CDR3 bases are TGTGCCAGCAGCTTAGACCACGGGGCCCCCGATGAGCAGTTCTTC.

This clone appeared a single time. V gene TRBV6-5 combines with J gene TRBJ1-4, with a possible D match to TRBD1 (5 bases). Germline values: CDR1 MNHEY, CDR2 SVGAGI. With 2 bases removed from V and 5 bases from J, the gap between germline ends came to 12 bases. CDR3 length: 15 amino acids. This CDR3 is CASSYAGQDNEKLFF. CDR3 DNA: TGTGCCAGCAGTTACGCGGGGCAGGACAATGAAAAACTGTTTTTT.

This rearrangement joins TRBV6-5 to TRBJ1-2, with 7 positions matching TRBD1. The CDR3 spans 15 residues. With V trimmed by 4 bases and J by 2 bases, 7 bases remained unmatched. CDR1 MNHEY and CDR2 SVGAGI come from the germline V gene. CDR3 loop: CASSSYGQANYGYTF. For the CDR3, the DNA is TGTGCCAGCAGTTCCTATGGACAGGCGAACTATGGCTACACCTTC.